Sequencing of this T cell receptor beta chain was carried out in a study of OX40 agonist ivuxolimab in advanced cancers. Overall study findings and caveats: Partly responding patients at 0.1-3.0 mg/kg showed some of the smallest clonal expansion. The expanded peripheral T cells' antigen specificity was not determined.

This CDR3 has 22 amino acids. Looked up from germline, CDR1 is ENHRY and CDR2 is SYGVKD. Sequenced by immunoSEQ multiplex PCR; TCRdb stores in-frame clones only, minus some. The table lists some 70,000 clones, more than 75% of them singletons, with roughly 0.98% in the top ten. Patients with a history of autoimmune disease or on systemic immunosuppression were excluded. Regarding this clone: Its antigen is as yet unknown. Relative to the germline gene, one junction end is altered; a read error may explain this.

The chain recombines TRBV10-3 with TRBJ2-2, with TRBD2 identical over 13 bases. The sequence came from an adult with an advanced solid tumor such as melanoma, head and neck, liver or kidney cancer. The sequenced sample was CD4+ or CD8+ T cells sorted from blood, obtained in a trial of the OX40 agonist ivuxolimab. In DNA, the CDR3 is TGTGCCGTCAGAGGGAGGTCCCGGCTACGAACTAGCGGGAGGGCGAACACCGGGGAGCTGTTTTTT. This codes for CAVRGRSRLRTSGRANTGELFF.